This T cell receptor (beta chain) was identified in a study of beta chain features in type 1 diabetes. The wider study: Age, gender and cell yields were similar between patients and healthy donors. Overall study findings and caveats: Across all four CD4+ subsets, people with type 1 diabetes showed modestly shorter TCRB CDR3s. In the patient group, naive, central memory and Treg TCRB repertoires seemed more alike than in the healthy donor group.

Germline CDR1 is KGHSH and CDR2 is LQKENI. This CDR3 spans 14 amino acids. V dropped 6 bases and J dropped 1 base, with 12 bases sitting between them. Expressed TCRB transcripts got sequenced, as all isolated RNA was reverse transcribed. TCRdb's table, derived via immunoSEQ multiplex PCR, lists solely in-frame clones and lacks some. The table has some 350,000 clones, around 10% seen once; the top ten hold roughly 0.6%. Comments on this clone: The target antigen is unknown.

The receptor comes from a man aged 30 to 45 with type 1 diabetes. The chain has TRBV18 and TRBJ1-1, with D tentatively TRBD1 (6 bases). The sample comprised central memory CD4+ T cells from blood. CDR3 nucleotides: TGTGCCAGCTCTCCGAACAGGGAGAACACTGAAGCTTTCTTT. It encodes CASSPNRENTEAFF.